This paragraph reports one T cell receptor beta chain. This clonotype appeared a few times. The target of this receptor is not known. Base qualities are not at hand, and no much larger clone is one base apart. The sample comes from a study of T cells in Graves' hyperthyroidism and ophthalmopathy (dated by TCRdb to between 2017 and 2020). At the level of the whole study: To identify TCR V-J signatures that set the groups apart, the researchers used a discovery cohort of 95 to 100 patients, made up of roughly 40 with Graves' ophthalmopathy and 55 to 65 with stable Graves' hyperthyroidism. An independent validation cohort of 18 to 20 hyperthyroidism patients and 17 patients who later progressed to ophthalmopathy tested prospective prediction of ophthalmopathy. The 75 to 100 discovery patients were randomly split 7:3 into training and test sets. In addition, the study compared T-cell repertoires in thyroid tissue and in blood from roughly six Graves' hyperthyroidism patients. After sampling, hyperthyroidism patients received methimazole starting at 30 mg daily, and ophthalmopathy patients received high-dose intravenous methylprednisolone. The paper reports TCR Vbeta CDR3 sequencing of over 130 peripheral blood samples: approximately 41 ophthalmopathy, under 80 hyperthyroidism and 17 progressor patients. What the research found in general, with its limitations: In validation, the model predicted progression to ophthalmopathy a median of about 6.5 months before onset, with approximately 70% sensitivity and roughly 73% specificity. Sample size was not statistically predetermined, and investigators were not blinded to group allocation. A model built on a 13 V-J signature distinguished ophthalmopathy from stable hyperthyroidism, reaching roughly 88% sensitivity and under 84% specificity in cross-validation and 80%/75% in testing. Most expanded thyroid clonotypes (frequency above 0.001) were also detected in blood, suggesting blood repertoires may reflect thyroid immune responses.

The cysteine opens and the phenylalanine closes a CDR3 of 16 amino acids. CDR3 DNA is the only sequence kept; it has 48 bases, read in frame from the first base. V is trimmed back by 2 bases and J by 6 bases, and the junction contains 11 bases that no gene match accounts for. Looking up the germline V gene (reference sequence) yields CDR1 DFQATT and CDR2 SNEGSKA. The TCR beta CDR3 regions were amplified from RNA transcripts. A first-round RT-PCR of the TCR CDR3 used the HTBI primer set with the Qiagen OneStep RT-PCR kit. The libraries were constructed in a second round of multiplex PCR and then size-selected and purified. Paired-end sequencing of the libraries was performed with 100 bp reads on an Illumina HiSeq2000. The authors' pipeline ran thus. SOAPnuke was used to process the raw data, throwing out any read that contained adapters or uncalled bases, had a mean Phred below 15, or lacked an exact constant-primer or identifier match. High-quality paired reads were merged with COPE v1.2.5, and unique nucleotide sequences were defined as clonotypes. MiTCR v1.1 was used to align the clonotypes against IMGT TRBV, TRBD and TRBJ reference segments. Analysis was restricted to V-J combinations with a frequency above 0.0001, which covered 98% to 99.2% of repertoires. A TCS score was defined as the ratio between F50 (clonal expansion) and ExV (chaos), using BLOSUM62-based TCRdist between CDR3 peptides within each V-J. Welch's t-statistics and random forest reduced fewer than 600 V-J features to roughly 13, which were used in a naive Bayes classifier (R e1071). The Morisita-Horn index was used to measure how similar the thyroid and blood repertoires were. TCRdb handled the public reads itself, with Q25 trimming in fastp and clone calling in MiXCR, and kept productive beta chains. Each entry is one CDR3 protein sequence, shown with its most common DNA and genes. The V and J calls follow TCRdb's processing rather than the paper's. The table for this sample lists 610,000 or so distinct CDR3 sequences; about 45% of them were counted only once. Around 7.7% of the sample rests with the top ten.

Graves' hyperthyroidism was defined as stable when no progression to ophthalmopathy occurred over 18 months of follow-up. Hyperthyroidism patients were newly diagnosed, had a disease duration of under 2 months, and were aged 18 to 65 years. Exclusion was applied to patients with uncontrolled infections, other autoimmune diseases, pregnancy or lactation. Diagnoses relied on clinical symptoms, serum thyroxine and TRAb, thyroid ultrasound and orbital computed tomography. Total RNA was extracted using Trizol reagent, and RNA quality was assessed on an Agilent 2100 Bioanalyzer. The sample comprised peripheral blood or thyroid tissue (not recorded which). The chain is assembled from TRBV20-1 and TRBJ2-2, with TRBD2 matching 8 junction bases. The TCR sequence derives from a woman aged 18-30 years with Graves' hyperthyroidism. In nucleotides, the sequence is TGCAGTGCTAGATTCGGAACTAGCGGAGCATCCGGGGAGCTGTTTTTT. It codes for CSARFGTSGASGELFF.